The 27 T cell receptor beta chains below were found in one sample sequenced in a study of CD8 T cells in ankylosing spondylitis. MiXCR, run by TCRdb on the 5' RACE reads, gives a single entry per CDR3 protein. The sample lists around 890,000 distinct CDR3 sequences; about an eighth were seen once. These receptors have no identified antigens. General study points: One TCR beta motif, made up of under ten highly homologous variants, appeared characteristic of ankylosing spondylitis blood.

Input material: blood, either unsorted or a sorted T cell fraction (not recorded which). The receptor source for this set is a male donor with ankylosing spondylitis.

The chain links TRBV7-2 to TRBJ1-1, with unresolved D. Trimming took off 10 bases at V and 2 bases at J, with 14 bases between the two ends. The CDR3 length is 13 residues. Germline CDR1 is SGHTA and CDR2 is FQGNSA. CDR3: CATSGGINTEAFF. The CDR3 DNA reads as TGTGCCACCTCCGGCGGAATTAACACTGAAGCTTTCTTT.

A remark on this clonotype: A much larger clone is a single base away; this may be a read error. This chain joins TRBV6-5 and TRBJ1-1, with D unclear. Germline loops: CDR1 MNHEY, CDR2 SVGAGI. The CDR3 covers 12 residues. CDR3 loop: CASSYGRTEALF. The CDR3 DNA reads TGTGCCAGCAGTTACGGGAGGACTGAAGCTCTCTTT.

This clonotype was seen more than once but under ten times. This sequence joins TRBV30 and TRBJ1-5; D gene unclear. V was shortened by 2 bases and J by 0 bases, with 11 bases between the two germline ends. The germline CDR1 and CDR2 sequences are GTSNPN and SVGIG (reference sequence). This CDR3 has 15 amino acids. The CDR3 region has the DNA TGTGCCTGGAGTACCGGCGGGTATAGCAATCAGCCCCAGCATTTT. It yields the protein CAWSTGGYSNQPQHF.

This clonotype has only a few counts. The chain links TRBV29-1 to TRBJ1-1, with TRBD1 identical over 10 bases. This CDR3 spans 14 amino acids. V shed 7 bases, J shed 5 bases, and the junction held 10 bases outside the gene matches. The germline gives CDR1 SQVTM, CDR2 ANQGSEA. The CDR3, as DNA: TGCAGCGCACATGGGACAGGGGTCGGGACTGAAGCTTTCTTT. It codes for CSAHGTGVGTEAFF.

To note about this clonotype: A read error may produce the germline difference seen at one junction end. The chain uses TRBV7-2 and TRBJ1-1; maybe TRBD1 (5 bases). The CDR3 loop spans 15 amino acids. The V gene's germline CDR1 is SGHTA and CDR2 FQGNSA. CDR3 nucleotide sequence: TGTGCCAGCAGCCTAGCGAGGGGACGGAACACTGAAGCTTTCTTT. It codes for CASSLARGRNTEAFF.

The chain uses TRBV4-2 and TRBJ2-1; D is possibly TRBD2 (6 bases). With 2 bases removed from V and 7 bases from J, the gap between germline ends came to 18 bases. The CDR3 runs to 16 residues. Germline values: CDR1 LGHNA, CDR2 YNFKEQ. CDR3 residues: CASSQNRDSAVNEQFF. In DNA form, the CDR3 reads TGTGCCAGCAGCCAAAACCGGGACTCGGCGGTGAATGAGCAGTTCTTC.

The V gene is TRBV20-1, the J gene TRBJ2-2; the match to TRBD1 covers 10 bases. Germline CDR1 reads DFQATT; CDR2 reads SNEGSKA (reference sequence). The junction had 5 bases not matched to a gene; V was cut back by 6 bases and J by 4 bases. CDR3 length equals 14 residues. CDR3 sequence: CSAMTGGRTGELFF. CDR3 DNA: TGCAGTGCCATGACAGGGGGCCGCACCGGGGAGCTGTTTTTT.

This clonotype was observed a handful of times. V usage is TRBV24-1 and J usage is TRBJ1-5; 7 bases align to TRBD1. The CDR3 is 15 residues long. Trimming removed 4 bases from V and 10 bases from J; junction bases left unmatched: 12. From germline, CDR1 is KGHDR and CDR2 SFDVKD. The CDR3 nucleotides are TGTGCCACCAGTGACCTGACAGGGCCAGGGGAACCCCAGCATTTT. Protein sequence: CATSDLTGPGEPQHF.

This clonotype has just a few counts. This chain uses TRBV10-3 with TRBJ1-1; the D gene is possibly TRBD1 (5 bases). The CDR3 has 14 amino acids. CDR1 ENHRY and CDR2 SYGVKD come from the germline V gene. Trimming cost V 5 bases and J 4 bases, with 14 bases left between them. CDR3 coding DNA: TGTGCCATCAGTCGCCGGGACGAAGGCACTGAAGCTTTCTTT. It encodes CAISRRDEGTEAFF.

The rearrangement links TRBV20-1 to TRBJ2-7; 8 bases fit TRBD1. CDR1 and CDR2 from the germline V gene are DFQATT and SNEGSKA (reference sequence). The V segment lost 5 bases and the J segment 0 bases; nucleotides outside the gene matches: 12. CDR3 length: 16 residues. The CDR3 DNA reads as TGCAGTGCTCTCTCAACAGGGACAGGCTTCTCCTACGAGCAGTACTTC. Its translation is CSALSTGTGFSYEQYF.

The CDR3 spells CASSPMGGRTYEQYF. The CDR3 nucleotides read TGTGCCAGCAGCCCCATGGGGGGACGAACCTACGAGCAGTACTTC. The J gene is TRBJ2-7, the V gene TRBV12-3 or TRBV12-4; possible D gene TRBD2, 6 bases. Trimming shortened V by 6 bases and J by 2 bases, and 17 bases separated the two germline ends. The CDR3 is made up of 15 amino acids.

The chain uses TRBV10-3 and TRBJ2-7; 9 nucleotides match TRBD2. This CDR3 region has 16 residues. CDR1 is ENHRY and CDR2 is SYGVKD in the germline V gene. V gave up 8 bases and J gave up 5 bases; unmatched junction bases: 16. The CDR3 here is CAIGSGSSGIFNEQYF. CDR3 nucleotides: TGTGCCATCGGGAGCGGATCTAGCGGGATTTTCAACGAGCAGTACTTC.

CDR3 amino acids: CASSSPYRGRTEAFF. In DNA form, the CDR3 reads TGCGCCAGCAGCTCCCCTTACAGGGGTCGGACTGAAGCTTTCTTT. The rearrangement joins TRBV5-1 to TRBJ1-1; 7 bases line up with TRBD1. J gave up 5 bases and V 3 bases, and 10 bases lay outside the gene matches. Germline assignment: CDR1 SGHRS and CDR2 YFSETQ. CDR3 length: 15 residues.

This clonotype was detected a few times. The chain uses TRBV11-3 and TRBJ1-5; 8 bases match TRBD1. The germline CDR1 and CDR2 sequences are SGHNT and YENEEA. This CDR3 is 15 amino acids long. J lost 4 bases, V lost 10 bases, and 12 bases had no gene match. CDR3 in amino acids: CATLLQGVENQPQHF. The CDR3, as DNA: TGTGCCACCTTATTACAGGGGGTCGAGAATCAGCCCCAGCATTTT. The whole variable domain, filled in from reference TRBV11-3 and TRBJ1-5, reads EAGVVQSPRYKIIEKKQPVAFWCNPISGHNTLYWYLQNLGQGPELLIRYENEEAVDDSQLPKDRFSAERLKGVDSTLKIQPAELGDSAVYLCATLLQGVENQPQHFGDGTRLSIL.

This clonotype was recorded a few times. The V and J genes are TRBV9 and TRBJ2-5; weak D call: TRBD2 (5 bases). Trimming removed 0 bases at V and 5 bases at J, with 11 bases between. The CDR3 is made up of 14 amino acids. The germline gives CDR1 SGDLS, CDR2 YYNGEE. The CDR3 DNA sequence: TGTGCCAGCAGCGTAGGGGTCGCGGGTGAGACCCAGTACTTC. Residues: CASSVGVAGETQYF.

This clonotype came up a few times. V is TRBV20-1 and J is TRBJ2-3; D perhaps matches TRBD2 (6 bases). Germline CDR1 reads DFQATT; CDR2 reads SNEGSKA (reference sequence). V was shortened by 4 bases and J by 2 bases, with 16 bases between the two germline ends. This CDR3 has 15 amino acids. For the CDR3, the DNA is TGCAGTGCTACCCGCTGGCGGGGAAACACAGATACGCAGTATTTT. It yields the protein CSATRWRGNTDTQYF.

This clonotype came up a few times. The chain joins TRBV20-1 to TRBJ1-2; D remains unclear. The CDR3 sequence is 11 residues long. V was shortened by 4 bases and J by 8 bases, with 11 bases between the two germline ends. Germline V gives CDR1 DFQATT, CDR2 SNEGSKA (reference sequence). The CDR3 here is CSAIKTPGYTF. CDR3 DNA: TGCAGTGCTATAAAGACCCCCGGCTACACCTTC.

The rearrangement links TRBV12-2 to TRBJ1-1. TRBV12-2 is listed as a pseudogene. The CDR3 covers 15 residues. For the CDR3, the DNA is TGTGCAAGTCGCTTTGAGGGCAGGGTGCCCACTGAAGCTTTCTTT. Protein: CASRFEGRVPTEAFF.

This clonotype was observed a few times. The J gene is TRBJ2-7, the V gene TRBV5-1, with a tentative D call TRBD2 (6 bases). The V and J ends lost 3 bases and 7 bases respectively, with 14 bases between them. The length of the CDR3 is 13 residues. Per the germline V gene, CDR1 is SGHRS and CDR2 is YFSETQ. CDR3 protein: CASSSGLQREQYF. The CDR3 DNA reads as TGCGCCAGCAGCTCGGGACTCCAGAGGGAGCAGTACTTC.

This clonotype was picked up a small number of times. V usage is TRBV4-1 and J usage is TRBJ2-3, with a weak D call TRBD1 (5 bases). The CDR3 contains 14 residues. Germline V gene sequence: CDR1 MGHRA, CDR2 YSYEKL. V was clipped by 0 bases and J by 4 bases, with 8 bases between them. The CDR3 sequence: CASSQERGADTQYF. The DNA for the CDR3 is TGCGCCAGCAGCCAAGAAAGGGGCGCAGATACGCAGTATTTT.

This clonotype was detected only a few times. The chain uses TRBV20-1 and TRBJ1-2; TRBD1 might be the D (5 bases). The germline V and J ends were trimmed by 3 bases and 7 bases, with 15 bases remaining between them. The CDR3 spans 13 residues. Germline CDR1 and CDR2: DFQATT and SNEGSKA (reference sequence). This CDR3 reads CSASSSGASGYTF. Written as DNA, the CDR3 is TGCAGTGCTAGTAGTTCCGGGGCTAGTGGCTACACCTTC.

This clonotype was detected a few times. The chain joins TRBV6-5 to TRBJ2-7, with TRBD1 matching 7 bases. CDR1 and CDR2 (germline): MNHEY, SVGAGI. Trimming took 6 bases from V and 4 from J; bases not matched to a gene: 9. This CDR3 region has 14 residues. DNA for the CDR3: TGTGCCAGCAGCTACCGGGACAGACTTTACGAGCAGTACTTC. This translates into CASSYRDRLYEQYF.

This clonotype was seen ten or more times. This rearrangement joins TRBV12-3 or TRBV12-4 to TRBJ2-7, with 8 bases matching TRBD1. J gave up 1 base and V 3 bases, and 5 bases lay outside the gene matches. The CDR3 extends over 15 amino acids. The CDR3 DNA reads as TGTGCCAGCAGTTTGGCAGGGGGCGTTTCCTACGAGCAGTACTTC. Translated: CASSLAGGVSYEQYF.

V and J are TRBV29-1 and TRBJ1-1; D possibly corresponds to TRBD1 (5 bases). The CDR3 runs to 13 residues. Germline V gene lookup returns CDR1 SQVTM and CDR2 ANQGSEA. The V end was cut by 7 bases, the J end by 6 bases, with 18 bases between. The CDR3 DNA is TGCAGCGGGCAAAGGGGATTGGCAGCTGAAGCTTTCTTT. The encoded protein is CSGQRGLAAEAFF.

The rearrangement uses TRBV4-1 and TRBJ2-7, with 7 bases aligning to TRBD1. V dropped 3 bases and J dropped 4; count of bases not matched to a gene: 6. The germline V gene has CDR1 MGHRA and CDR2 YSYEKL. The CDR3 contains 14 residues. The CDR3 DNA reads as TGCGCCAGCAGCCATCCCGGGACAGCTTACGAGCAGTACTTC. Protein sequence: CASSHPGTAYEQYF.

The rearrangement uses TRBV7-2 and TRBJ1-5, with a weak D call TRBD1 (6 bases). The CDR3 runs to 13 residues. Trimming cost V 5 bases and J 5 bases, with 10 bases left between them. Germline CDR1 SGHTA, CDR2 FQGNSA. The CDR3 protein is CASSTRGYQPQHF. In DNA, the CDR3 is TGTGCCAGCAGCACCAGGGGATATCAGCCCCAGCATTTT.

This clonotype showed up just a few times. The CDR3 here is CASSFGQFYNEQFF. The CDR3 DNA reads as TGTGCCAGCAGCTTCGGACAGTTCTACAATGAGCAGTTCTTC. This chain connects TRBV7-9 to TRBJ2-1; D perhaps matches TRBD1 (6 bases). This CDR3 has 14 residues. Trimming stripped 3 bases from V and 3 bases from J, with 9 bases between. Germline V gene data show CDR1 as SEHNR and CDR2 as FQNEAQ (reference sequence).